This TCR beta chain was found in a study of blood T cell repertoires in COVID-19. Across the whole study: Samples of COVID-19 (acute and convalescent) were obtained from the United States, Italy and Spain. Nucleic acid was either cDNA or gDNA, and it came from T cells, B-cell-depleted T cells, or PBMCs.

This clone was recorded a few times. Germline lookup yields CDR1 SGHNT and CDR2 YYREEE (reference sequence). V lost 4 bases to trimming and J lost 5 bases, with 18 bases between them. The CDR3 consists of 15 residues. Per the study methods: Quantification of nucleated cells was approximated via reference gene primer amplification. The repertoire was sequenced with immunoSEQ multiplex PCR; TCRdb's copy has only in-frame clones and lacks some. From that table come the V and J calls and clone size; the DNA was used to work out D and trimming. The table has 85,000 to 120,000 clones, 70% to 90% seen once; the top ten hold over 2%.

The chain is built from TRBV5-4 and TRBJ1-2; tentative D call: TRBD1 (6 bases). The sample consisted of peripheral blood. The receptor comes from a man in his fifties with active COVID-19. The CDR3 is CASSHSDRKGYGYTF. The CDR3 coding sequence is TGTGCCAGCAGCCACAGCGACAGGAAGGGATATGGCTACACCTTC.